What follows is one TCR beta chain and its context. Its antigen remains unknown. This sample was taken from a study of cytomegalovirus exposure and HLA in healthy donors. Whole-study results and caveats: The authors enumerated under 200 TCR beta chains as linked to cytomegalovirus.

Profiling relied on immunoSEQ multiplex PCR, and the TCRdb table lists in-frame clones only, not all of them. The data hold about 360,000 clones, with 86% observed a single time. The germline V gene encodes CDR1 GTSNPN and CDR2 SVGIG (reference sequence). This CDR3 comprises 14 residues. Between the trimmed V and J ends, which lost 0 bases and 7 bases, there was a span of 15 bases. The clonotype comes from a young woman in good health and CMV-seronegative. J is TRBJ1-2 and V is TRBV30, with a tentative D call TRBD1 (5 bases). The sequenced sample was PBMCs. As DNA, the CDR3 is TGTGCCTGGAGTGTACTCAAAGGGGTGGCTGGCTACACCTTC. The encoded protein is CAWSVLKGVAGYTF.